This T cell receptor (beta chain) derives from a study of control samples from healthy donors and cancer patients. Profiled with immunoSEQ multiplex PCR; TCRdb holds only in-frame clones, not every one. This sample has 110,000 to 150,000 clones; about 90% occur once, and the top ten carry 5.5% to 7.5%. The CDR3 sequence is 15 residues long. Trimming shortened V by 0 bases and J by 8 bases, and 13 bases separated the two germline ends. CDR1 is LGHNA and CDR2 is YSLEER in the germline V gene. Sequenced input: blood. This sequence originates from a young man in good health. This sequence joins TRBV4-3 and TRBJ1-4, with no clear D. CDR3 sequence reads: CASSQDFSGTEKLFF. CDR3 DNA sequence: TGCGCCAGCAGCCAAGATTTTAGCGGAACCGAAAAACTGTTTTTT.